This T cell receptor beta chain was captured by sequencing in a study of T cells in Graves' hyperthyroidism and ophthalmopathy. Study conclusions and caveats: Researchers report that a 13 V-J model separated ophthalmopathy from stable hyperthyroidism.

This clonotype was found many times. No antigen is known for it. The CDR3 runs 13 residues. Trimming cost V 3 bases and J 4 bases; bases outside gene matches: 2. Germline V gene sequence: CDR1 SGDLS, CDR2 YYNGEE. RNA transcripts yielded amplified TCR beta CDR3 regions. Using the HTBI primer set, a first-round RT-PCR was run on the TCR CDR3. TCRdb recomputed calls from the multiplex PCR reads with MiXCR, one row per CDR3 protein. The sample lists over 500,000 distinct CDR3 sequences, 17% occurring once. Ophthalmopathy cases met thresholds of Clinical Activity Score at least 3, NOSPECS grade at least 4 and duration under 3 months.

The sequenced material came from blood. The receptor comes from a young woman with Graves' ophthalmopathy. The chain uses TRBV9 and TRBJ1-1, with 8 positions matching TRBD1. The CDR3 region is CASSGTGSTEAFF. Written as DNA, the CDR3 is TGTGCCAGCAGCGGGACAGGGAGCACTGAAGCTTTCTTT.